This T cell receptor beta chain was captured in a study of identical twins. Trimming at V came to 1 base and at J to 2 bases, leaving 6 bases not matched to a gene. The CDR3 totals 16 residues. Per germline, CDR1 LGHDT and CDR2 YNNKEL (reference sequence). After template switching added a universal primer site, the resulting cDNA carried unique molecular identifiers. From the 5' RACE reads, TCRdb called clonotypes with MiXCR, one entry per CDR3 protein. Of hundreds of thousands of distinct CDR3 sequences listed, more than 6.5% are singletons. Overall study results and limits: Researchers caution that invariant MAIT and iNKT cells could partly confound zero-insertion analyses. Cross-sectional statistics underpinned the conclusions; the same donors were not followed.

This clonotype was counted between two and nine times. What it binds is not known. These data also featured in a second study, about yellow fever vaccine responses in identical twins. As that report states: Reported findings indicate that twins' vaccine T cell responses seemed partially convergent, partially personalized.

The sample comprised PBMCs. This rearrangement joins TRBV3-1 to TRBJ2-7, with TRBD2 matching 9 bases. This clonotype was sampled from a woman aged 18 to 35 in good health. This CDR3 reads CASSQGVAGAAYEQYF. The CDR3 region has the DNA TGTGCCAGCAGCCAAGGGGTAGCGGGGGCCGCCTACGAGCAGTACTTC.